A single sample is the source of the 14 T cell receptor beta chains below, sequenced in a study of blood T cells in healthy people across ages. A sample-barcoded 5' primer and a J-beta primer mix were used in a second PCR of roughly 7 to 11 cycles. TCRdb passed the 5' RACE reads through MiXCR, listing each CDR3 protein once. The data contain roughly 1,500,000 distinct CDR3 sequences, approximately 32% of them singletons. Sequencing input: blood. The receptors here all came from a young woman in good health.

In the case of this clonotype: A much larger clone is a single base away; this may be a read error. The V and J genes are TRBV29-1 and TRBJ2-5, with D perhaps matching TRBD1 or TRBD2 (5 bases each). This CDR3 contains 12 residues. The V and J ends lost 7 bases and 4 bases respectively, with 13 bases between them. The germline CDR1 and CDR2 sequences are SQVTM and ANQGSEA. The chain's CDR3 is CSGYDGGETQYF. The CDR3 DNA sequence: TGCAGCGGCTACGATGGGGGAGAGACCCAGTACTTC.

The CDR3 region has the DNA TGTGCCAGCAGCCATTCCACCGGGACAGAGCTACAGTGGGGATACTACGAGCAGTACTTC. It translates to CASSHSTGTELQWGYYEQYF. The chain has TRBV16 and TRBJ2-7, with TRBD1 matching over 7 bases. CDR1 KGHSY and CDR2 FQNENV come from the germline V gene. The CDR3 is 20 amino acids. J lost 3 bases, V lost 3 bases, and 23 bases had no gene match. Together with reference TRBV16 and TRBJ2-7, the CDR3 gives the full variable domain: GEEVAQTPKHLVRGEGQKAKLYCAPIKGHSYVFWYQQVLKNEFKFLISFQNENVFDETGMPKERFSAKCLPNSPCSLEIQATKLEDSAVYFCASSHSTGTELQWGYYEQYFGPGTRLTVT.

This clonotype has a handful of counts. The gene calls are TRBV9 and TRBJ2-1; D may match TRBD1 or TRBD2 (5 bases each). Trimming took 4 bases from V and 8 from J, leaving 13 bases between them. This CDR3 contains 13 residues. In germline, CDR1 is SGDLS, CDR2 YYNGEE. CDR3 residues: CASSPPGADEQFF. In DNA form, the CDR3 reads TGTGCCAGCAGCCCCCCCGGGGCTGATGAGCAGTTCTTC.

The chain links TRBV5-1 to TRBJ2-7; D is ambiguous. Judging by the DNA end, TRBJ2-5 fits better; the J call may be wrong. The germline V gene encodes CDR1 SGHRS and CDR2 YFSETQ. CDR3 length: 13 amino acids. The CDR3 sequence: CASSSPSLETQYF. CDR3 in DNA: TGCGCCAGCAGCTCGCCAAGCCTGGAGACCCAGTACTTC.

There are a few counts of this clonotype. This chain uses TRBV2 with TRBJ2-7, with D uncertain. V lost 4 bases and J 5 bases, leaving 12 bases between the germline ends. The CDR3 is 13 amino acids. Germline values: CDR1 SNHLY, CDR2 FYNNEI. CDR3 residues: CASSVNSKNEQYF. CDR3 sequence (DNA): TGTGCCAGCAGTGTGAATAGCAAGAACGAGCAGTACTTC.

About this clonotype itself: An end of the junction does not agree with germline; a read error may underlie this. CDR3 residues: CVVRGSSSGYTF. The CDR3 DNA is TGCGTCGTGAGGGGCTCCTCGAGCGGCTACACCTTC. The chain combines TRBV7-9 with TRBJ1-2, with D possibly TRBD1 on 5 matching bases. The germline gives CDR1 SEHNR, CDR2 FQNEAQ (reference sequence). The CDR3 contains 12 residues.

The chain has TRBV20-1 and TRBJ2-7; 10 nucleotides align to TRBD2. The CDR3 consists of 15 residues. Germline V gene lookup returns CDR1 DFQATT and CDR2 SNEGSKA (reference sequence). V was clipped by 6 bases and J by 2 bases; unmatched bases: 10. The CDR3 bases are TGCAGTGCCCCGGGGCTAGCGGGAGCCACCTACGAGCAGTACTTC. The encoded protein is CSAPGLAGATYEQYF.

V is TRBV5-6 and J is TRBJ2-5, with D tentatively TRBD2 (6 bases). Trimming pared 7 bases from V and 11 bases from J, leaving 18 bases between. The CDR3 has 12 amino acids. Germline V CDR1 and CDR2: SGHDT, YYEEEE. CDR3 residues: CASGRPTGEQYF. DNA for the CDR3: TGTGCCAGCGGTAGACCGACGGGGGAGCAGTACTTC.

This clonotype was observed a few times. The chain uses TRBV20-1 and TRBJ2-7, with 12 bases lining up with TRBD2. V dropped 5 bases and J dropped 0; count of bases not matched to a gene: 11. Per germline, CDR1 DFQATT and CDR2 SNEGSKA (reference sequence). CDR3 length equals 17 residues. This chain's CDR3 is CSAPTSGSRGSSYEQYF. The CDR3 nucleotides read TGCAGTGCTCCGACTAGCGGGAGTCGGGGGAGCTCCTACGAGCAGTACTTC.

V gene TRBV20-1 combines with J gene TRBJ2-3; 10 nucleotides agree with TRBD2. Germline-derived CDR1 and CDR2 are DFQATT and SNEGSKA (reference sequence). V trimming: 4 bases; J trimming: 6 bases; junction bases outside the gene matches: 10. This CDR3 spans 15 amino acids. The CDR3 DNA follows: TGCAGTGCTATCGAGGCTAGCGGGGGAACGGATACGCAGTATTTT. This translates into CSAIEASGGTDTQYF.

This clonotype was counted only a few times. The CDR3 region is CAISRSSNEKLFF. The CDR3 DNA is TGTGCCATCAGTAGAAGTAGTAATGAAAAACTGTTTTTT. This chain uses TRBV10-3 with TRBJ1-4; D not resolved. CDR1 is ENHRY and CDR2 is SYGVKD in the germline V gene. V lost 5 bases and J 4 bases, leaving 8 bases between the germline ends. The CDR3 loop spans 13 amino acids.

Details on this clonotype: This may be a read error, as it is one base from a much larger clone. The rearrangement uses TRBV4-1 and TRBJ2-7, with 9 bases aligning to TRBD2. Germline CDR1 and CDR2: MGHRA and YSYEKL. The CDR3 length is 16 residues. J gave up 3 bases and V 1 base, and 7 bases lay outside the gene matches. The CDR3 nucleotides are TGCGCCAGCAGCCAAGGAGGGCTAGCGGGAAGCTACGAGCAGTACTTC. Protein: CASSQGGLAGSYEQYF.

With respect to this clonotype: Compared with germline, one end of the junction differs, possibly owing to a read error. V and J are TRBV11-2 and TRBJ2-5; 9 positions agree with TRBD2. CDR3 size: 13 residues. Germline V lookup: CDR1 SGHAT, CDR2 FQNNGV. In DNA form, the CDR3 reads TGTGCCAGCAGCTTGAGCGGGGGGAAGACCCTGTACTTC. Translation: CASSLSGGKTLYF.

This clonotype came up a few times. This chain joins TRBV20-1 and TRBJ2-5; D remains ambiguous. The germline V and J ends were trimmed by 6 bases and 2 bases, with 7 bases remaining between them. CDR3 length: 11 residues. Per the germline V gene, CDR1 is DFQATT and CDR2 is SNEGSKA (reference sequence). The CDR3 loop is CSAPGQETQYF. The CDR3 DNA reads TGCAGTGCCCCGGGTCAAGAGACCCAGTACTTC.